This is a list of T cell receptor beta chains from one sample in a study of spatial heterogeneity in lung cancer. In TCRdb, the 5' RACE reads were re-called with MiXCR into one record per CDR3 protein. The sample contains 7,000 to 9,500 distinct CDR3 sequences, approximately 8% of which appear only once. The sample in question was lung tumor tissue, obtained at surgery. The receptors were sampled from a male donor with early-stage non-small cell lung cancer. CDR3s include the opening cysteine and the closing phenylalanine or tryptophan. D genes are given only for firm matches. Size is omitted from some rows. Given values are once, few, many or a class for expanded clones.

d_gene	v_gene	j_gene	abundance	CDR3aa	CDR3nt
.	TRBV23-1	TRBJ2-7	few	CASSQSVSATPSYEQYF	TGCGCCAGCAGTCAATCGGTCTCGGCTACCCCATCCTACGAGCAGTACTTC
TRBD1	TRBV2	TRBJ1-2	medium-sized	CASSVTLSEGTGGDYGYTF	TGTGCCAGCAGTGTCACCCTTTCCGAGGGGACAGGGGGTGACTATGGCTACACCTTC
TRBD2	TRBV2	TRBJ2-3	many	CASSEIAGALDTQYF	TGTGCCAGCAGTGAAATAGCGGGGGCGTTAGATACGCAGTATTTT
TRBD1	TRBV7-7	TRBJ2-7	medium-sized	CASSLGQGAYEQYF	TGTGCTAGCAGCTTAGGACAGGGGGCCTACGAGCAGTACTTC
TRBD2	TRBV5-1	TRBJ2-3	many	CASSPPAGGPTDTQYF	TGCGCCAGCAGCCCCCCCGCGGGGGGGCCCACAGATACGCAGTATTTT
TRBD1	TRBV2	TRBJ2-3	many	CASTEGQDLAGDTQYF	TGTGCCAGCACCGAAGGACAGGACCTAGCTGGGGATACGCAGTATTTT
TRBD1	TRBV28	TRBJ2-1	many	CASSLDRGFSYNEQFF	TGTGCCAGCAGTCTAGACAGGGGCTTCTCCTACAATGAGCAGTTCTTC
.	TRBV7-2	TRBJ1-2	many	CASSLEITNYGYTF	TGTGCCAGCAGCTTAGAGATAACTAACTATGGCTACACCTTC
.	TRBV20-1	TRBJ2-3	many	CSAIRGSSTDTQYF	TGCAGTGCCATCAGGGGTTCTAGCACAGATACGCAGTATTTT
TRBD1	TRBV19	TRBJ1-4	many	CASSIRRGTEPKLFF	TGTGCCAGTAGTATCCGAAGGGGGACAGAACCAAAACTGTTTTTT
TRBD2	TRBV13	TRBJ2-1	medium-sized	CASSSRALAGGHYEQFF	TGTGCCAGCAGCTCCAGGGCTCTAGCGGGGGGGCACTATGAGCAGTTCTTC
TRBD2	TRBV18	TRBJ2-2	many	CASSLYETSGSGGSTGELFF	TGTGCCAGCTCTCTATACGAGACTAGCGGGAGTGGAGGAAGCACCGGGGAGCTGTTTTTT
.	TRBV9	TRBJ2-1	many	CASSVESNGEQFF	TGTGCCAGCAGCGTGGAATCTAATGGTGAGCAGTTCTTC
.	TRBV21-1	TRBJ1-5	few	CASSTTSRGRNQPQHF	TGTGCCAGCAGCACAACTTCCAGGGGTAGGAATCAGCCCCAGCATTTT
TRBD1	TRBV11-2	TRBJ1-2	many	CASSLGRGGQGPGSYGYTF	TGTGCCAGCAGCTTAGGACGGGGCGGACAGGGGCCCGGGAGCTATGGCTACACCTTC
.	TRBV11-2	TRBJ2-3	many	CASSFEGDTQYF	TGTGCCAGCAGCTTCGAGGGAGATACGCAGTATTTT
TRBD1	TRBV9	TRBJ2-5	.	CASSARGLSQETQYF	TGTGCCAGCAGCGCTAGGGGGCTTTCCCAAGAGACCCAGTACTTC
.	TRBV14	TRBJ2-7	many	CASSPEQFHEQYF	TGTGCCAGCAGCCCCGAACAGTTTCACGAGCAGTACTTC
.	TRBV5-1	TRBJ2-1	few	CASSLAGPVYNEQFF	TGCGCCAGCAGCTTGGCCGGACCTGTCTACAATGAGCAGTTCTTC
.	TRBV28	TRBJ1-5	many	CASTRGDGQPQHF	TGTGCCAGCACCCGAGGGGACGGTCAGCCCCAGCATTTT
TRBD2	TRBV20-1	TRBJ2-1	many	CSARVLAGANEQFF	TGCAGTGCTAGGGTGCTAGCGGGGGCCAATGAGCAGTTCTTC
.	TRBV20-1	TRBJ2-1	.	CSALTERRSYNEQFF	TGCAGTGCTCTCACTGAACGGAGATCCTACAATGAGCAGTTCTTC
.	TRBV7-2	TRBJ2-3	many	CASSSIVSDTQYF	TGTGCCAGCAGCTCGATAGTCTCAGATACGCAGTATTTT
.	TRBV7-2	TRBJ2-1	many	CASSLSRDNEQFF	TGTGCCAGCAGCTTATCCAGAGACAATGAGCAGTTCTTC
.	TRBV7-9	TRBJ2-1	.	CASSLPGAGNEQFF	TGTGCCAGCAGCTTACCTGGAGCCGGTAATGAGCAGTTCTTC
.	TRBV5-6	TRBJ1-2	many	CASSLVGSNGYTF	TGTGCCAGCAGCTTGGTGGGGTCCAATGGCTACACCTTC
TRBD1	TRBV28	TRBJ1-2	many	CASSTGTGNGYGYTF	TGTGCCAGCAGCACCGGGACAGGGAATGGCTATGGCTACACCTTC
TRBD2	TRBV5-1	TRBJ2-1	many	CASSPRAGEVDNEQFF	TGCGCCAGCAGCCCGCGGGCGGGAGAAGTCGACAATGAGCAGTTCTTC
.	TRBV29-1	TRBJ1-1	many	CSVVKLPRDAFF	TGCAGCGTTGTTAAACTTCCGAGGGACGCTTTCTTT
.	TRBV20-1	TRBJ1-2	many	CSASVGAGVGTSNYGYTF	TGCAGTGCTAGCGTAGGGGCGGGTGTCGGAACCTCTAACTATGGCTACACCTTC
TRBD1	TRBV19	TRBJ1-2	medium-sized	CASRLTGGANGYTF	TGTGCCAGTAGACTGACAGGGGGCGCGAATGGCTACACCTTC
TRBD1	TRBV10-3	TRBJ1-4	many	CAISEETGSEKLFF	TGTGCCATCAGTGAGGAGACAGGGTCTGAAAAACTGTTTTTT
TRBD2	TRBV19	TRBJ2-5	few	CASSIDPSGGRETQYF	TGTGCCAGTAGTATAGATCCCTCCGGGGGGAGAGAGACCCAGTACTTC
.	TRBV6-2/TRBV6-3	TRBJ1-5	many	CASSNRDRNQPQHF	TGTGCCAGCAGCAACCGGGACCGCAATCAGCCCCAGCATTTT
.	TRBV6-5	TRBJ2-2	many	CASRTGDSNTGELFF	TGTGCCAGCAGAACGGGGGACAGTAACACCGGGGAGCTGTTTTTT
.	TRBV6-2/TRBV6-3	TRBJ2-3	few	CAIKRASTDTQYF	TGTGCCATCAAGCGGGCTAGCACAGATACGCAGTATTTT
.	TRBV29-1	TRBJ2-1	few	CSAAPGPQRNEQFF	TGCAGCGCCGCTCCGGGACCGCAGCGGAATGAGCAGTTCTTC
TRBD2	TRBV27	TRBJ2-3	large	CASSPPRETPDTQYF	TGTGCCAGCAGCCCTCCGCGGGAGACGCCAGATACGCAGTATTTT
TRBD1	TRBV27	TRBJ1-2	many	CASSLIAGTGNGYTF	TGTGCCAGCAGTTTAATCGCCGGGACAGGGAATGGCTACACCTTC
.	TRBV27	TRBJ2-7	many	CASSTPGRGPTYEQYF	TGTGCCAGCAGTACCCCCGGTCGGGGGCCCACCTACGAGCAGTACTTC
TRBD2	TRBV5-1	TRBJ2-1	many	CASSPSGGGYNEQFF	TGCGCCAGCAGCCCATCCGGGGGGGGCTACAATGAGCAGTTCTTC
.	TRBV7-9	TRBJ2-5	.	CASSRKETQYF	TGTGCCAGCAGCCGTAAAGAGACCCAGTACTTC
TRBD1	TRBV4-1	TRBJ1-6	.	CASSQDYRDRGRSPLHF	TGCGCCAGCAGCCAAGATTATCGGGACAGGGGGAGGTCACCCCTCCACTTT
TRBD1	TRBV18	TRBJ2-3	many	CASSPPGQGLDTQYF	TGTGCCAGCTCACCACCGGGACAGGGTTTGGATACGCAGTATTTT
TRBD2	TRBV29-1	TRBJ2-5	many	CSVVPGLAGVQETQYF	TGCAGCGTTGTCCCGGGACTAGCGGGGGTACAAGAGACCCAGTACTTC
TRBD2	TRBV4-1	TRBJ2-3	.	CASSLGGLAGDTQYF	TGCGCCAGCAGCCTGGGGGGACTAGCGGGCGATACGCAGTATTTT
TRBD2	TRBV3-1	TRBJ2-2	many	CASSRGTSGGELFF	TGTGCCAGCAGCCGCGGGACTAGCGGCGGGGAGCTGTTTTTT
TRBD1	TRBV20-1	TRBJ2-5	.	CSAREGTGIETQYF	TGCAGTGCTAGAGAGGGGACAGGGATAGAGACCCAGTACTTC
TRBD1	TRBV12-3/TRBV12-4	TRBJ2-1	many	CASSLTGGYNEQFF	TGTGCCAGCAGTCTCACAGGGGGGTACAATGAGCAGTTCTTC
.	TRBV12-3/TRBV12-4	TRBJ1-5	many	CASSYGVARNQPQHF	TGTGCCAGCAGTTATGGGGTTGCAAGGAATCAGCCCCAGCATTTT
.	TRBV12-5	TRBJ1-2	many	CASGLETPGTF	TGTGCTAGTGGTTTGGAGACACCTGGCACCTTC
TRBD2	TRBV10-3	TRBJ2-3	many	CAISGTSGSTDTQYF	TGTGCCATCAGTGGGACTAGCGGGAGCACAGATACGCAGTATTTT